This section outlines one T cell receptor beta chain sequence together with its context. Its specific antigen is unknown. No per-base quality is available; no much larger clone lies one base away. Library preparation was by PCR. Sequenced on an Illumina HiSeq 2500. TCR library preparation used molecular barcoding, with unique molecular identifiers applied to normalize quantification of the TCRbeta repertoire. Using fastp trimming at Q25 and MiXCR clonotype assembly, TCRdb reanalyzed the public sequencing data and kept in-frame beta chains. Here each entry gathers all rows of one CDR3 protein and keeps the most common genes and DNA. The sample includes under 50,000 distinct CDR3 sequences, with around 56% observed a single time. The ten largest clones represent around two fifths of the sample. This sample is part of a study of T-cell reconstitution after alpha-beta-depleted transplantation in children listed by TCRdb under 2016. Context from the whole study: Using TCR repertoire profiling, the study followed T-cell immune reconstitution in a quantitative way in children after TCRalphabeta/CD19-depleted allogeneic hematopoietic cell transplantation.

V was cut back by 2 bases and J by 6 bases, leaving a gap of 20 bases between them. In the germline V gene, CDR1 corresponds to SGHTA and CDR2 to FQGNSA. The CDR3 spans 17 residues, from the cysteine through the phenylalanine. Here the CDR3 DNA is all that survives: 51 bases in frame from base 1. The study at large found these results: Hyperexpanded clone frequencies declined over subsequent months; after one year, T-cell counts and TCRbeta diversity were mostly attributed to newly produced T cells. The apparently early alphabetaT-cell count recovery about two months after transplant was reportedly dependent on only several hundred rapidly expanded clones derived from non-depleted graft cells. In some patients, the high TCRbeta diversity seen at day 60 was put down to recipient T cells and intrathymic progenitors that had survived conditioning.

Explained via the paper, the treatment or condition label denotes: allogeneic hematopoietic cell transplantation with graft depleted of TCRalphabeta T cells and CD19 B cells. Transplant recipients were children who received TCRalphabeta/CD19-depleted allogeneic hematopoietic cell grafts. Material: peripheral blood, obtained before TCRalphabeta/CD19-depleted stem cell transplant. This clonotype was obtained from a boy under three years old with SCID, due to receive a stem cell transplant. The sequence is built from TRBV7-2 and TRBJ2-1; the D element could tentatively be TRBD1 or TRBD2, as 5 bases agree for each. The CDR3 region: CASSLRGSGLKINEQFF. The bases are TGTGCCAGCAGCTTACGGGGATCGGGGCTGAAAATCAATGAGCAGTTCTTC.